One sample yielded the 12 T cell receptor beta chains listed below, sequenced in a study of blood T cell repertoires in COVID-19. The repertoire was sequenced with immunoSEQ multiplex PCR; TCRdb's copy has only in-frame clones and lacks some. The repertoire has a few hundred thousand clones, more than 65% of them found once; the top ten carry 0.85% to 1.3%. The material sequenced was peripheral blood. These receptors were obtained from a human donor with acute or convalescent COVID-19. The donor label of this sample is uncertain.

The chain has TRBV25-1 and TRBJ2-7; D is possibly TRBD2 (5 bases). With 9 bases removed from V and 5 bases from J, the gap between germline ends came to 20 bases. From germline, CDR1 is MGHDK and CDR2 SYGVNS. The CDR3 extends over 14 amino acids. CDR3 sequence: CASPHNGISHEQYF. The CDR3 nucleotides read TGTGCCAGTCCTCATAACGGGATAAGCCACGAGCAGTACTTC.

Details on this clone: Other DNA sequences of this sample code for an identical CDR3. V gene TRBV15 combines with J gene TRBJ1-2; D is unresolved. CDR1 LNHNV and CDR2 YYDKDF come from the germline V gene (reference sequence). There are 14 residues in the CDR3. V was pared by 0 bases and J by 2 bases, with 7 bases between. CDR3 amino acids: CATSRDRGNYGYTF. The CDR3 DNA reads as TGTGCCACCAGCAGAGATCGGGGAAACTATGGCTACACCTTC.

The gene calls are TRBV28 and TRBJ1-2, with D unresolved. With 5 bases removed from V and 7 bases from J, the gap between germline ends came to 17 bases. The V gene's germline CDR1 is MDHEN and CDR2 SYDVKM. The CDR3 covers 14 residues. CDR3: CASSLVESYSGYTF. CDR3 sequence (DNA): TGTGCCAGCAGTCTTGTGGAGAGTTATAGTGGCTACACCTTC.

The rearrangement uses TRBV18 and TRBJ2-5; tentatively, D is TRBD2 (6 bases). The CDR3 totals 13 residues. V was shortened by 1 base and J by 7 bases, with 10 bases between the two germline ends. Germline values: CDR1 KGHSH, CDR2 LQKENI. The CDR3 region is CASSPRDFGTQYF. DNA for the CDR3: TGTGCCAGCTCACCACGGGACTTCGGGACCCAGTACTTC.

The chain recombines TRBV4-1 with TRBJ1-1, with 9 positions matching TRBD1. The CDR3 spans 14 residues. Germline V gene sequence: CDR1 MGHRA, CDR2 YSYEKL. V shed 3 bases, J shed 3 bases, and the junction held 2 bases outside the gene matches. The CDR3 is CASSQTGGYTEAFF. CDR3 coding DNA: TGCGCCAGCAGCCAGACAGGGGGATACACTGAAGCTTTCTTT.

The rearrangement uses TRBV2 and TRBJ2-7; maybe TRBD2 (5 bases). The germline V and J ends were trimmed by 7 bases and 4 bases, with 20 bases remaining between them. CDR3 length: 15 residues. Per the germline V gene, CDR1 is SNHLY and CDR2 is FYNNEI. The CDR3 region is CASTSAVQTKYEQYF. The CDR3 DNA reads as TGTGCCAGCACCTCCGCGGTGCAGACTAAATACGAGCAGTACTTC.

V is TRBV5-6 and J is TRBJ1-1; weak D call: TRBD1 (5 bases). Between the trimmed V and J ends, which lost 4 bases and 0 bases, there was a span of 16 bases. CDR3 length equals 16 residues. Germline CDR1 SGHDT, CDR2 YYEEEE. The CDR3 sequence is CASSPRQSLMNTEAFF. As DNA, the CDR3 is TGTGCCAGCAGCCCCCGACAGTCACTGATGAACACTGAAGCTTTCTTT.

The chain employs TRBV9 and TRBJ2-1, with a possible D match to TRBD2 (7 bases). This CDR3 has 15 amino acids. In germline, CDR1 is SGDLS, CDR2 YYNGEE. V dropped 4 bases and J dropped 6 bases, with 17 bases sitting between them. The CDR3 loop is CASSRGRGLSNEQFF. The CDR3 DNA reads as TGTGCCAGCAGCCGCGGGCGGGGGCTCAGCAATGAGCAGTTCTTC. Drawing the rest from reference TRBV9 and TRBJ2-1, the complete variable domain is DSGVTQTPKHLITATGQRVTLRCSPRSGDLSVYWYQQSLDQGLQFLIQYYNGEERAKGNILERFSAQQFPDLHSELNLSSLELGDSALYFCASSRGRGLSNEQFFGPGTRLTVL.

The CDR3 sequence is CASSDGAGGSTDTQYF. CDR3 DNA: TGTGCCAGCAGTGACGGAGCGGGGGGTTCCACAGATACGCAGTATTTT. The V and J genes are TRBV6-4 and TRBJ2-3, with 9 bases aligning to TRBD2. CDR3 length equals 16 residues. V lost 2 bases to trimming and J lost 2 bases; unmatched junction nucleotides: 5. Germline assignment: CDR1 MRHNA and CDR2 SNTAGT.

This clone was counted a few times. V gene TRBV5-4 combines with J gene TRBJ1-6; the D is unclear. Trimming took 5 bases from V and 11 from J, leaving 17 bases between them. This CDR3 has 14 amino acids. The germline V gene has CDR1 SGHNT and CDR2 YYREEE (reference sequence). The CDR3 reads CASREKTAGAPLHF. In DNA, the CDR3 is TGTGCCAGCAGGGAGAAGACGGCCGGGGCACCCCTCCACTTT.

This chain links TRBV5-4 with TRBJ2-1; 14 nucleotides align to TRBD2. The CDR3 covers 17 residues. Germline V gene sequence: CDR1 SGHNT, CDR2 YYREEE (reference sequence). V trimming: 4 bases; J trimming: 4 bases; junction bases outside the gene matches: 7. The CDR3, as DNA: TGTGCCAGCAGCCCCGGACTAGCGGGAGGTCGGTACAATGAGCAGTTCTTC. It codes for CASSPGLAGGRYNEQFF.

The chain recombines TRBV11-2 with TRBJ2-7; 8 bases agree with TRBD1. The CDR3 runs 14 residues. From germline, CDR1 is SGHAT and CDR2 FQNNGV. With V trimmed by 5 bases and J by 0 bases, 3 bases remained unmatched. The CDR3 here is CASSGQGISYEQYF. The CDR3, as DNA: TGTGCCAGCAGCGGACAGGGAATCTCCTACGAGCAGTACTTC.